Listed below are T cell receptor beta chains from one sample, sequenced in a study of T cell responses to AZD1222 COVID-19 vaccine. Clones were read by immunoSEQ multiplex PCR, and TCRdb kept only the in-frame ones, dropping some. This sample lists about 140,000 clones; its ten largest clones have around 2.4%. Sequencing used peripheral blood. The receptors were sampled from an adult in good health. CDR3s include the opening cysteine and the closing phenylalanine or tryptophan. D genes are given only for firm matches.

CDR3 length: 15
J gene: TRBJ2-7
V gene: TRBV30
D gene: -
CDR3 DNA: TGTGCCTGGAGGCTATGGGACGGCTATCGTTACGAGCAGTACTTC
CDR3 protein: CAWRLWDGYRYEQYF

CDR3 length: 15
J gene: TRBJ1-3
V gene: TRBV29-1
D gene: TRBD1
CDR3 DNA: TGCAGCGTAACCGGGACAGGGGTCTCTGGAAACACCATATATTTT
CDR3 protein: CSVTGTGVSGNTIYF

CDR3 length: 17
J gene: TRBJ1-2
V gene: TRBV18
D gene: -
CDR3 DNA: TGTGCCAGCTCACCACCGGGGAGGGCCCAGGAGAACTATGGCTACACCTTC
CDR3 protein: CASSPPGRAQENYGYTF

CDR3 length: 17
J gene: TRBJ2-1
V gene: TRBV6-2/TRBV6-3
D gene: TRBD1
CDR3 DNA: TGTGCCAGCAGGCCTATCAGGGGGTACAGCTCCTACAATGAGCAGTTCTTC
CDR3 protein: CASRPIRGYSSYNEQFF

CDR3 length: 13
J gene: TRBJ1-2
V gene: TRBV19
D gene: -
CDR3 DNA: TGTGCCAGTAGCCCCGGGGCCCAAAGTGGCTACACCTTC
CDR3 protein: CASSPGAQSGYTF

CDR3 length: 14
J gene: TRBJ1-2
V gene: TRBV6-1
D gene: -
CDR3 DNA: TGTGCCAGCAGTGAAGAGGGCTCTGGCTATGGCTACACCTTC
CDR3 protein: CASSEEGSGYGYTF

CDR3 length: 11
J gene: TRBJ1-1
V gene: TRBV20-1
D gene: -
CDR3 DNA: TGCAGTGCTAGCTGGGGGACTGAAGCTTTCTTT
CDR3 protein: CSASWGTEAFF

CDR3 length: 12
J gene: TRBJ1-2
V gene: TRBV4-1
D gene: -
CDR3 DNA: TGCGCCAGCAGCCAAGCAGGGTTCGGCTACACCTTC
CDR3 protein: CASSQAGFGYTF

CDR3 length: 15
J gene: TRBJ2-6
V gene: TRBV5-5
D gene: -
CDR3 DNA: TGTGCCAGCAGTCCCGGGGCGGGTGGGGCCAACGTCCTGACTTTC
CDR3 protein: CASSPGAGGANVLTF

CDR3 length: 15
J gene: TRBJ1-5
V gene: TRBV2
D gene: -
CDR3 DNA: TGTGCCAGCAGTGAACAGGGAAGTCGAAATCAGCCCCAGCATTTT
CDR3 protein: CASSEQGSRNQPQHF

CDR3 length: 15
J gene: TRBJ2-2
V gene: TRBV6-5
D gene: TRBD1
CDR3 DNA: TGTGCCAGCAGTTACGGGACAGGGTCCACCGGGGAGCTGTTTTTT
CDR3 protein: CASSYGTGSTGELFF

CDR3 length: 15
J gene: TRBJ1-1
V gene: TRBV11-2
D gene: -
CDR3 DNA: TGTGCCAGCAGCTTAGAGATAGCCCTGAACACTGAAGCTTTCTTT
CDR3 protein: CASSLEIALNTEAFF

CDR3 length: 16
J gene: TRBJ2-2
V gene: TRBV2
D gene: TRBD2
CDR3 DNA: TGTGCCAGCAGTGAAGGACTAGCGGGGGCGTTCGGGGAGCTGTTTTTT
CDR3 protein: CASSEGLAGAFGELFF

CDR3 length: 11
J gene: TRBJ2-7
V gene: TRBV6-5
D gene: -
CDR3 DNA: TGTGCCTTAGGGGTTGGCTACGAGCAGTACTTC
CDR3 protein: CALGVGYEQYF

CDR3 length: 14
J gene: TRBJ1-2
V gene: TRBV6-1
D gene: -
CDR3 DNA: TGTGCCAGCAGTGAATCCGCAGGCAATTATGGCTACACCTTC
CDR3 protein: CASSESAGNYGYTF

CDR3 length: 13
J gene: TRBJ1-1
V gene: TRBV28
D gene: -
CDR3 DNA: TGTGCCAGCAGTTCCCCGGCACAGCCTGAAGCTTTCTTT
CDR3 protein: CASSSPAQPEAFF

CDR3 length: 18
J gene: TRBJ2-7
V gene: TRBV11-3
D gene: TRBD2
CDR3 DNA: TGTGCCAGCAGCTTAGGGGGCCACGCTAGCGGGGGTTCCTACGAGCAGTACTTC
CDR3 protein: CASSLGGHASGGSYEQYF

CDR3 length: 14
J gene: TRBJ1-4
V gene: TRBV5-1
D gene: -
CDR3 DNA: TGCGCCAGCAGCCGCGAGGGTGTAGATGAAAAACTGTTTTTT
CDR3 protein: CASSREGVDEKLFF

CDR3 length: 16
J gene: TRBJ1-2
V gene: TRBV14
D gene: TRBD1
CDR3 DNA: TGTGCCAGCAGCGCATACAGGGGTCGCAGACATACTGGCTACACCTTC
CDR3 protein: CASSAYRGRRHTGYTF

CDR3 length: 14
J gene: TRBJ2-3
V gene: TRBV5-1
D gene: TRBD2
CDR3 DNA: TGCGCCAGCAGCGTAGCGGGGCTCACAGATACGCAGTATTTT
CDR3 protein: CASSVAGLTDTQYF

CDR3 length: 18
J gene: TRBJ1-1
V gene: TRBV19
D gene: -
CDR3 DNA: TGTGCCAGTAGTATAACGGTCTCACCCACGGGGTCGGGCACTGAAGCTTTCTTT
CDR3 protein: CASSITVSPTGSGTEAFF

CDR3 length: 15
J gene: TRBJ2-7
V gene: TRBV7-2
D gene: -
CDR3 DNA: TGTGCCAGCAGGGTGGTTGCAGGAGAAACCTACGAGCAGTACTTC
CDR3 protein: CASRVVAGETYEQYF

CDR3 length: 16
J gene: TRBJ1-3
V gene: TRBV11-3
D gene: -
CDR3 DNA: TGTGCCAGCAGCTTAGGGCCAGCCCTTTCTGGAAACACCATATATTTT
CDR3 protein: CASSLGPALSGNTIYF

CDR3 length: 12
J gene: TRBJ1-2
V gene: TRBV30
D gene: -
CDR3 DNA: TGTGCCTGGAGTGTGGGGGGTTACGGCTACACCTTC
CDR3 protein: CAWSVGGYGYTF

CDR3 length: 14
J gene: TRBJ1-3
V gene: TRBV11-3
D gene: TRBD1
CDR3 DNA: TGTGCCAGCAGCGAGGACAGGGTGGGCAACACCATATATTTT
CDR3 protein: CASSEDRVGNTIYF

CDR3 length: 14
J gene: TRBJ1-6
V gene: TRBV7-9
D gene: -
CDR3 DNA: TGTGCCAGCAGCTCGGGATTACCGACCTCACCCCTCCACTTT
CDR3 protein: CASSSGLPTSPLHF

CDR3 length: 15
J gene: TRBJ1-2
V gene: TRBV3-1/TRBV3-2
D gene: TRBD1
CDR3 DNA: TGTGCCAGCAGCCCCGCGGACAGGGGGCATTATGGCTACACCTTC
CDR3 protein: CASSPADRGHYGYTF

CDR3 length: 13
J gene: TRBJ1-5
V gene: TRBV7-2
D gene: -
CDR3 DNA: TGTGCCAGCAGCTTAATAACGGGTCAGCCCCAGCATTTT
CDR3 protein: CASSLITGQPQHF

CDR3 length: 12
J gene: TRBJ1-5
V gene: TRBV30
D gene: -
CDR3 DNA: TGTGCCTGGAATAAGGGAGGAAAGCCCCAGCATTTT
CDR3 protein: CAWNKGGKPQHF

CDR3 length: 13
J gene: TRBJ1-5
V gene: TRBV19
D gene: -
CDR3 DNA: TGTGCCAGTATTAACAGAGGAGGTCAGCCCCAGCATTTT
CDR3 protein: CASINRGGQPQHF

CDR3 length: 16
J gene: TRBJ2-7
V gene: TRBV5-4
D gene: TRBD1
CDR3 DNA: TGTGCCAGCAGCCCCCCACCGGGACAGGGATCCTACGAGCAGTACTTC
CDR3 protein: CASSPPPGQGSYEQYF

CDR3 length: 18
J gene: TRBJ2-7
V gene: TRBV5-1
D gene: TRBD2
CDR3 DNA: TGCGCCAGCAGCCCATGGAGGACTAGCGGGGGGGCCACGCACGAGCAGTACTTC
CDR3 protein: CASSPWRTSGGATHEQYF

CDR3 length: 12
J gene: TRBJ2-2
V gene: TRBV5-1
D gene: -
CDR3 DNA: TGCGCCAGCGGCCAGAACACCGGGGAGCTGTTTTTT
CDR3 protein: CASGQNTGELFF

CDR3 length: 15
J gene: TRBJ1-6
V gene: TRBV3-1/TRBV3-2
D gene: -
CDR3 DNA: TGTGCCAGCAGCCGCACACAGACGGCTAATTCACCCCTCCACTTT
CDR3 protein: CASSRTQTANSPLHF

CDR3 length: 12
J gene: TRBJ2-2
V gene: TRBV7-3
D gene: -
CDR3 DNA: TGTGCCAGCAAGGCGAACACCGGGGAGCTGTTTTTT
CDR3 protein: CASKANTGELFF

CDR3 length: 15
J gene: TRBJ2-4
V gene: TRBV6-2/TRBV6-3
D gene: -
CDR3 DNA: TGTGCCAGCAGTTACCGGAACATAGCCAAAAACATTCAGTACTTC
CDR3 protein: CASSYRNIAKNIQYF

CDR3 length: 14
J gene: TRBJ2-5
V gene: TRBV4-1
D gene: -
CDR3 DNA: TGCGCCAGCAGCCAAGATGACAACCGACAGACCCAGTACTTC
CDR3 protein: CASSQDDNRQTQYF

CDR3 length: 14
J gene: TRBJ1-2
V gene: TRBV28
D gene: -
CDR3 DNA: TGTGCCAGCAGTCCGAATATTGCGCCTTATGGCTACACCTTC
CDR3 protein: CASSPNIAPYGYTF

CDR3 length: 15
J gene: TRBJ1-3
V gene: TRBV5-1
D gene: TRBD1
CDR3 DNA: TGCGCCAGCAGCCTAACAGGGGGCGCTGGAAACACCATATATTTT
CDR3 protein: CASSLTGGAGNTIYF

CDR3 length: 12
J gene: TRBJ2-5
V gene: TRBV7-2
D gene: -
CDR3 DNA: TGTGCCAGCAGCGTGGATCGGGAGACCCAGTACTTC
CDR3 protein: CASSVDRETQYF

CDR3 length: 12
J gene: TRBJ1-3
V gene: TRBV5-1
D gene: -
CDR3 DNA: TGCGCCAGCAGCCCCCCCGCGGACACCATATATTTT
CDR3 protein: CASSPPADTIYF

CDR3 length: 13
J gene: TRBJ1-5
V gene: TRBV11-2
D gene: -
CDR3 DNA: TGTGCCAGCAGCCCCCGTAGCAATCAGCCCCAGCATTTT
CDR3 protein: CASSPRSNQPQHF

CDR3 length: 16
J gene: TRBJ2-2
V gene: TRBV9
D gene: -
CDR3 DNA: TGTGCCAGCAGCGTAGCCGTGGAAGTAAACACCGGGGAGCTGTTTTTT
CDR3 protein: CASSVAVEVNTGELFF

CDR3 length: 15
J gene: TRBJ1-2
V gene: TRBV2
D gene: -
CDR3 DNA: TGTGCCAGCAGTGAAGAGGTTGTGGCAGGGGATGGCTACACCTTC
CDR3 protein: CASSEEVVAGDGYTF

CDR3 length: 13
J gene: TRBJ2-3
V gene: TRBV9
D gene: -
CDR3 DNA: TGTGCCAGCAGCTACGGAAGCACAGATACGCAGTATTTT
CDR3 protein: CASSYGSTDTQYF

CDR3 length: 12
J gene: TRBJ1-5
V gene: TRBV6-1
D gene: -
CDR3 DNA: TGTGCCAGCAGTGATAGCAATCAGCCCCAGCATTTT
CDR3 protein: CASSDSNQPQHF

CDR3 length: 18
J gene: TRBJ2-3
V gene: TRBV7-8
D gene: TRBD2
CDR3 DNA: TGTGCCAGCAGCACAACTAGCGGGGGGGCGGGAGGAACAGATACGCAGTATTTT
CDR3 protein: CASSTTSGGAGGTDTQYF

CDR3 length: 14
J gene: TRBJ2-3
V gene: TRBV5-6
D gene: -
CDR3 DNA: TGTGCCAGCAGCTCCGCCCCGGTCACAGATACGCAGTATTTT
CDR3 protein: CASSSAPVTDTQYF

CDR3 length: 15
J gene: TRBJ2-3
V gene: TRBV7-3
D gene: TRBD2
CDR3 DNA: TGTGCCAGCAGCTTTAGCGGGGGGGACACAGATACGCAGTATTTT
CDR3 protein: CASSFSGGDTDTQYF

CDR3 length: 17
J gene: TRBJ1-4
V gene: TRBV3-1/TRBV3-2
D gene: TRBD1
CDR3 DNA: TGTGCCAGCAGCCACCGGGACAGGGGTCGGACTAATGAAAAACTGTTTTTT
CDR3 protein: CASSHRDRGRTNEKLFF

CDR3 length: 16
J gene: TRBJ2-1
V gene: TRBV3-1/TRBV3-2
D gene: -
CDR3 DNA: TGTGCCAGCAGCCCCCGACGGTTGAGCTCCTACAATGAGCAGTTCTTC
CDR3 protein: CASSPRRLSSYNEQFF

CDR3 length: 14
J gene: TRBJ1-1
V gene: TRBV14
D gene: -
CDR3 DNA: TGTGCCAGCAGCCAAGCAGGGATGAACACTGAAGCTTTCTTT
CDR3 protein: CASSQAGMNTEAFF

CDR3 length: 13
J gene: TRBJ1-1
V gene: TRBV6-5
D gene: -
CDR3 DNA: TGTGCCAGCAGTTACTCGACGAACACTGAAGCTTTCTTT
CDR3 protein: CASSYSTNTEAFF